One and the same sample provided the 30 T cell receptor beta chains below, sequenced in a study of cytomegalovirus exposure and HLA in healthy donors. The PCR ran on 60 Vbeta and 13 Jbeta primers. Generated by immunoSEQ multiplex PCR, the TCRdb table keeps only in-frame clones and is missing some. Its clone listing holds 70,000 to 90,000 clones. Sequenced sample: PBMCs. The receptors derive from a man aged 18 to 30 in good health and CMV-seropositive.

The chain combines TRBV30 with TRBJ1-5, with D tentatively TRBD1 (5 bases). The CDR3 has 13 amino acids. Trimming left V 1 base short and J 4 bases short, with 8 bases between. Germline CDR1 and CDR2: GTSNPN and SVGIG (reference sequence). In DNA, the CDR3 is TGTGCCTGGAGTGGACAGCCTAATCAGCCCCAGCATTTT. It translates to CAWSGQPNQPQHF.

The V gene is TRBV27, the J gene TRBJ2-1, with D tentatively TRBD2 (6 bases). The germline V gene encodes CDR1 MNHEY and CDR2 SMNVEV (reference sequence). This CDR3 spans 12 amino acids. Trimming shortened V by 6 bases and J by 7 bases, and 10 bases separated the two germline ends. CDR3 in amino acids: CASRTRWNEQFF. The CDR3 bases are TGTGCCAGCAGGACTAGATGGAATGAGCAGTTCTTC.

CDR3 region: CASTGQNSGANVLTF. CDR3 sequence (DNA): TGTGCCAGCACGGGACAAAACTCTGGGGCCAACGTCCTGACTTTC. This chain connects TRBV6-1 to TRBJ2-6; TRBD1 might be the D (6 bases). Germline V gene data show CDR1 as MNHNS and CDR2 as SASEGT. The CDR3 totals 15 residues. Between the trimmed V and J ends, which lost 7 bases and 0 bases, there was a span of 10 bases.

The chain links TRBV11-2 to TRBJ2-7; 11 bases match TRBD2. V was pared by 5 bases and J by 0 bases, with 12 bases of the junction left unmatched. Germline CDR1 is SGHAT and CDR2 is FQNNGV. The CDR3 contains 18 residues. This CDR3 reads CASSPTTLAGGGSYEQYF. The DNA for the CDR3 is TGTGCCAGCAGCCCTACCACCCTAGCGGGGGGCGGCTCCTACGAGCAGTACTTC. The entire variable domain, with the rest obtained from reference TRBV11-2 and TRBJ2-7, is as follows: EAGVAQSPRYKIIEKRQSVAFWCNPISGHATLYWYQQILGQGPKLLIQFQNNGVVDDSQLPKDRFSAERLKGVDSTLKIQPAKLEDSAVYLCASSPTTLAGGGSYEQYFGPGTRLTVT.

The V gene is TRBV13, the J gene TRBJ1-4, with 7 bases fitting TRBD1. In germline, CDR1 is PRHDT, CDR2 FYEKMQ (reference sequence). CDR3 length equals 14 residues. The trim removed 5 bases at V and 8 bases at J, leaving 8 bases unmatched. The CDR3 nucleotides are TGTGCCAGCAGCCAAGGACAGGCTAGAGAAAAACTGTTTTTT. This gives the protein CASSQGQAREKLFF.

The chain has TRBV5-6 and TRBJ1-2; the D gene is possibly TRBD1 (6 bases). CDR1 is SGHDT, CDR2 YYEEEE, per germline. CDR3 length equals 15 residues. The ends were cut back, 2 bases at V and 3 bases at J, with 14 bases in the middle. CDR3 sequence (DNA): TGTGCCAGCAGCTTCCCAACAGGGCCAGACTATGGCTACACCTTC. It encodes CASSFPTGPDYGYTF.

Worth noting for this clone: Other DNA sequences in the sample encode the same CDR3. The chain has TRBV9 and TRBJ1-2; TRBD1 is a possible D gene (6 bases). This CDR3 is built from 16 residues. V was shortened by 3 bases and J by 5 bases, with 20 bases between the two germline ends. In germline, CDR1 is SGDLS, CDR2 YYNGEE. In DNA, the CDR3 is TGTGCCAGCAGCGCGGTCCTGGGGGGGCGTTTGTATGGCTACACCTTC. Its protein is CASSAVLGGRLYGYTF.

This chain connects TRBV2 to TRBJ2-7; the D gene is possibly TRBD1 (6 bases). The V end was cut by 6 bases, the J end by 5 bases, with 11 bases between. This CDR3 is built from 12 residues. The germline gives CDR1 SNHLY, CDR2 FYNNEI. The CDR3 reads CASRGDRHEQYF. The CDR3 DNA sequence: TGTGCCAGCAGGGGCGACAGGCACGAGCAGTACTTC.

The CDR3: CASREGLNYGYTF. The CDR3 region has the DNA TGTGCCAGCAGGGAGGGATTAAACTATGGCTACACCTTC. V and J are TRBV6-1 and TRBJ1-2; D not certain. The V end was cut by 6 bases, the J end by 2 bases, with 10 bases between. The CDR3 is made up of 13 amino acids. Germline assignment: CDR1 MNHNS and CDR2 SASEGT.

This sequence joins TRBV18 and TRBJ1-1; the D gene is possibly TRBD1 (5 bases). The CDR3 has 15 amino acids. V was shortened by 0 bases and J by 0 bases, with 8 bases between the two germline ends. Germline CDR1 reads KGHSH; CDR2 reads LQKENI. The CDR3 bases are TGTGCCAGCTCACCACCTAACAGGCTGAACACTGAAGCTTTCTTT. Encoded protein: CASSPPNRLNTEAFF.

The J gene is TRBJ2-7, the V gene TRBV7-8; D is unresolved. V lost 5 bases and J 2 bases, leaving 7 bases between the germline ends. The CDR3 runs to 12 residues. CDR1 and CDR2 from the germline V gene are SGHVS and FQNEAQ. CDR3 in amino acids: CASSPPTYEQYF. DNA of the CDR3: TGTGCCAGCAGCCCCCCCACCTACGAGCAGTACTTC.

The chain uses TRBV15 and TRBJ2-5, with 8 bases matching TRBD2. Per the germline V gene, CDR1 is LNHNV and CDR2 is YYDKDF (reference sequence). Trimming cost V 5 bases and J 1 base; bases outside gene matches: 9. CDR3 length: 16 amino acids. The CDR3, as DNA: TGTGCCACCAGCGTCGGACTAGCCCTTCTCCAAGAGACCCAGTACTTC. Translating it yields CATSVGLALLQETQYF.

The chain employs TRBV7-9 and TRBJ2-3, with D tentatively TRBD2 (6 bases). V was pared by 2 bases and J by 6 bases, with 15 bases between. Germline values: CDR1 SEHNR, CDR2 FQNEAQ (reference sequence). The CDR3 is made up of 15 amino acids. Here the CDR3 reads CASSLRLGSFDTQYF. The CDR3 DNA follows: TGTGCCAGCAGCTTACGACTAGGTAGTTTTGATACGCAGTATTTT.

V is TRBV4-1 and J is TRBJ1-1, with D perhaps matching TRBD1 (5 bases). This CDR3 has 14 amino acids. Trimming took off 1 base at V and 5 bases at J, with 11 bases between the two ends. Germline V lookup: CDR1 MGHRA, CDR2 YSYEKL. The CDR3 region has the DNA TGCGCCAGCAGCCAAGGGCAGGGATGGACTGAAGCTTTCTTT. Translated, it gives CASSQGQGWTEAFF.

As DNA, the CDR3 is TGTGCCAGTAGTATAGATGCGGGGGCTTCCTACAATGAGCAGTTCTTC. It yields the protein CASSIDAGASYNEQFF. V usage is TRBV19 and J usage is TRBJ2-1, with D perhaps matching TRBD2 (7 bases). The CDR3 length is 16 residues. V shed 0 bases and J shed 1 base, with 10 bases lying between them. The V gene's germline CDR1 is LNHDA and CDR2 SQIVND (reference sequence).

This rearrangement joins TRBV4-1 to TRBJ1-1, with a tentative D call TRBD1 (5 bases). The CDR3 runs to 17 residues. From germline, CDR1 is MGHRA and CDR2 YSYEKL. V was pared by 0 bases and J by 2 bases, with 16 bases between. The CDR3 DNA is TGCGCCAGCAGCCAAGAAATTTATCGGCAGGGCAACACTGAAGCTTTCTTT. It yields the protein CASSQEIYRQGNTEAFF.

The chain has TRBV5-1 and TRBJ2-7; 11 bases are a match to TRBD2. CDR3 length: 16 amino acids. The junction had 5 bases not matched to a gene; V was cut back by 3 bases and J by 0 bases. Germline V gene lookup returns CDR1 SGHRS and CDR2 YFSETQ. The CDR3, as DNA: TGCGCCAGCAGCTCACTAGCGGGAGAGATCTCCTACGAGCAGTACTTC. It yields the protein CASSSLAGEISYEQYF. Full variable domain (outside the CDR3, taken from reference TRBV5-1 and TRBJ2-7): KAGVTQTPRYLIKTRGQQVTLSCSPISGHRSVSWYQQTPGQGLQFLFEYFSETQRNKGNFPGRFSGRQFSNSRSEMNVSTLELGDSALYLCASSSLAGEISYEQYFGPGTRLTVT.

The rearrangement links TRBV7-2 to TRBJ1-1; D gene ambiguous. Per germline, CDR1 SGHTA and CDR2 FQGNSA. The V end was cut by 1 base, the J end by 2 bases, with 8 bases between. There are 14 residues in the CDR3. The CDR3 here is CASSLDSRNTEAFF. In DNA form, the CDR3 reads TGTGCCAGCAGCTTAGACAGCAGAAACACTGAAGCTTTCTTT. Full variable domain (remainder filled in from reference TRBV7-2 and TRBJ1-1): GAGVSQSPSNKVTEKGKDVELRCDPISGHTALYWYRQSLGQGLEFLIYFQGNSAPDKSGLPSDRFSAERTGGSVSTLTIQRTQQEDSAVYLCASSLDSRNTEAFFGQGTRLTVV.

The J gene is TRBJ1-3, the V gene TRBV28; TRBD1 aligns across 7 bases. J lost 8 bases, V lost 6 bases, and 7 bases had no gene match. The CDR3 length is 13 residues. In germline, CDR1 is MDHEN, CDR2 SYDVKM. CDR3 nucleotides: TGTGCCAGCAGGACAGGGTCGGTTGACACCATATATTTT. This gives the protein CASRTGSVDTIYF.

V usage is TRBV6-4 and J usage is TRBJ2-2; D is unresolved. The CDR3 covers 13 residues. V dropped 3 bases and J dropped 4 bases, with 6 bases sitting between them. Germline-derived CDR1 and CDR2 are MRHNA and SNTAGT. The CDR3 nucleotides read TGTGCCAGCAGTGAGGTTAGCACCGGGGAGCTGTTTTTT. Protein product: CASSEVSTGELFF.

CDR3: CASSLDSGNNEQFF. CDR3 DNA sequence: TGTGCCAGCAGTTTAGATAGCGGGAACAATGAGCAGTTCTTC. The rearrangement joins TRBV28 to TRBJ2-1; 8 bases are shared with TRBD2. This CDR3 has 14 amino acids. Germline V gene sequence: CDR1 MDHEN, CDR2 SYDVKM. With 2 bases clipped from V and 5 bases from J, the junction kept 2 bases outside the gene matches.

This chain uses TRBV13 with TRBJ2-5, with a possible D match to TRBD2 (5 bases). Per the germline V gene, CDR1 is PRHDT and CDR2 is FYEKMQ (reference sequence). This CDR3 is 15 amino acids long. With 4 bases removed from V and 7 bases from J, the gap between germline ends came to 19 bases. The CDR3 bases are TGTGCCAGCAGCTCCCCTCCTACCCGGGAAGGGACCCAGTACTTC. Translation: CASSSPPTREGTQYF.

The CDR3 spells CASSPGSIETQYF. The CDR3 DNA reads TGTGCCAGCAGCCCTGGGAGCATCGAGACCCAGTACTTC. The genes are TRBV28 and TRBJ2-5; the D gene is possibly TRBD2 (5 bases). The germline V gene has CDR1 MDHEN and CDR2 SYDVKM. The V and J ends lost 6 bases and 5 bases respectively, with 13 bases between them. CDR3 length: 13 residues.

The chain is built from TRBV21-1 and TRBJ1-5. TRBV21-1 is labeled a pseudogene. This CDR3 region has 17 residues. This CDR3 is CASSKDYRDYSNQPQHF. DNA for the CDR3: TGTGCCAGCAGCAAAGATTACAGGGACTATAGCAATCAGCCCCAGCATTTT.

The rearrangement joins TRBV6-4 to TRBJ2-2; 9 nucleotides match TRBD2. CDR3 length: 13 amino acids. Trimming removed 4 bases from V and 11 bases from J; junction bases left unmatched: 5. Germline V gene lookup returns CDR1 MRHNA and CDR2 SNTAGT. CDR3 in DNA: TGTGCCAGCAGTGCCGAGACTAGCGGCGAGCTGTTTTTT. It translates to CASSAETSGELFF.

V is TRBV18 and J is TRBJ2-7; no reliable D call. Per the germline V gene, CDR1 is KGHSH and CDR2 is LQKENI. The CDR3 is made up of 13 amino acids. V was pared by 3 bases and J by 3 bases, with 9 bases between. CDR3 nucleotide sequence: TGTGCCAGCTCACCGGCAGGTAGCTACGAGCAGTACTTC. Its protein product is CASSPAGSYEQYF.

This chain uses TRBV7-6 with TRBJ1-4; D is possibly TRBD1 (6 bases). The CDR3 is 16 residues long. V lost 5 bases and J 2 bases, leaving 15 bases between the germline ends. CDR1 and CDR2 from the germline V gene are SGHVS and FNYEAQ. The CDR3 bases are TGTGCCAGCAGCCTAACACCAGGGGCGACTAATGAAAAACTGTTTTTT. The encoded protein is CASSLTPGATNEKLFF.

V usage is TRBV7-9 and J usage is TRBJ2-1; D is uncertain. The CDR3 consists of 15 residues. V dropped 2 bases and J dropped 5 bases, with 13 bases sitting between them. Per germline, CDR1 SEHNR and CDR2 FQNEAQ (reference sequence). In DNA form, the CDR3 reads TGTGCCAGCAGCTTAATACGCGGAGCAAACAATGAGCAGTTCTTC. Amino acids: CASSLIRGANNEQFF.

The CDR3 is CASSLDRGVDGYTF. For the CDR3, the DNA is TGCGCCAGCAGCCTGGACAGGGGAGTGGATGGCTACACCTTC. The chain uses TRBV4-1 and TRBJ1-2, with 9 bases fitting TRBD1. CDR1 is MGHRA and CDR2 is YSYEKL in the germline V gene. The CDR3 consists of 14 residues. After removal of 4 bases from V and 6 bases from J, the junction contained 6 bases not matched to a gene.

This chain joins TRBV18 and TRBJ2-7; 9 nucleotides match TRBD2. CDR1 is KGHSH and CDR2 is LQKENI in the germline V gene. Unmatched junction bases numbered 5, after V lost 6 bases and J lost 2 bases. CDR3 size: 14 residues. This CDR3 reads CASSQAGGTYEQYF. In nucleotides, the CDR3 is TGTGCCAGCTCCCAAGCGGGGGGCACCTACGAGCAGTACTTC.